Detailed here is one T cell receptor beta chain. TCRdb's copy holds only in-frame clones and misses some; the assay was immunoSEQ multiplex PCR. The repertoire includes 65,000 to 95,000 clones, approximately 85% of them detected once, and about 9.4% sits in the top ten. The ends were cut back, 6 bases at V and 0 bases at J, with 12 bases in the middle. This CDR3 region has 15 residues. The germline CDR1 and CDR2 sequences are KGHSH and LQKENI. The sample is drawn from a study of T cell responses to AZD1222 COVID-19 vaccine. The rearrangement joins TRBV18 to TRBJ1-3, with D unresolved. Sequencing used peripheral blood, obtained 28 days after the second AZD1222 dose. This receptor was obtained from an adult who received the AZD1222 COVID-19 vaccine. CDR3 DNA sequence: TGTGCCAGCTCTGAGTTCTCCAGCTCTGGAAACACCATATATTTT. This sequence encodes CASSEFSSSGNTIYF.